This TCR beta chain was observed in a study of blood T cell repertoires in COVID-19 (dated by TCRdb to about 2020). Some background on the complete study: Samples from collaborators originated in the United States, Italy and Spain and spanned both the acute and convalescent phases of COVID-19. The material from the prospective study consisted of cDNA or gDNA derived from T cells, B-cell-depleted T cells, or PBMCs. The dataset comprised deeply sampled blood TCRbeta repertoires from subjects exposed to, actively infected with, or recovered from COVID-19. A freely available public database, intended as a resource for researchers studying the immune response to SARS-CoV-2, is where the repertoires were released. The samples were drawn from two sources: the first 160 participants of the ongoing ImmuneRACE study, and over 950 subjects contributed by 6 global collaborators. Nearly every sample came with metadata listing a de-identified subject ID, COVID-19 status, age in years and sex. Where available, HLA class I and class II types were obtained from metadata supplied by the sample provider rather than from assay-based typing. Here is what the overall study found, with its caveats: How much clinical and demographic metadata was included differed by source and by participant, and the metadata was provided uncurated.

TCRbeta CDR3 regions were amplified from genomic DNA using the immunoSEQ Assay, a bias-controlled multiplex PCR. From the authors' description of their analysis: Nucleated cell counts per sample were estimated from amplification of reference gene primers within the assay. To quantify the absolute abundance of each unique TCRbeta CDR3 rearrangement, sequence reads were collapsed and filtered. For each sample, productive Simpson clonality was calculated as the square root of Simpson's diversity index over productive rearrangements. Not all clones reach the TCRdb copy of this immuneACCESS table, which keeps in-frame sequences only. Checked studies attribute under half of the gap to unresolved V genes and leave the rest unexplained. V and J calls and clone size come straight from that table; D and trimming were deduced from the DNA. The sample table contains 250,000 or so clones; only one count was recorded for roughly nine tenths of them. The leading ten clones occupy less than 5% of the sample.

Another Seattle source contributed samples from volunteer blood donors who had recovered from COVID-19. The collaborating institutions used their own protocols to collect whole blood in K2EDTA tubes. For TCRbeta analysis, collaborator samples were shipped as frozen whole blood, as isolated PBMCs, or as DNA extracted from either sample type. CDR1 and CDR2, per the germline V gene, are MNHEY and SVGAGI. Between the V and J ends, shortened by 5 bases and 4 bases respectively, the junction contains 14 bases. From the cysteine up to the phenylalanine, the CDR3 has a length of 15 residues. Only the CDR3 portion is preserved as DNA: 45 bases, with reading frame beginning at the first base. Concerning this clone itself: Its recognized antigen is unknown. It has no much larger one-base neighbor in the sample; base qualities were not kept.

The receptor's source is a woman between 40 and 55 years old who had recovered from COVID-19. The chain joins TRBV6-5 to TRBJ1-4, with no confident D gene call. The sequenced sample consisted of peripheral blood. Read as DNA, the sequence is TGTGCCAGCAGTATAGAATGGAGTTATAATGAAAAACTGTTTTTT. Protein translation: CASSIEWSYNEKLFF.